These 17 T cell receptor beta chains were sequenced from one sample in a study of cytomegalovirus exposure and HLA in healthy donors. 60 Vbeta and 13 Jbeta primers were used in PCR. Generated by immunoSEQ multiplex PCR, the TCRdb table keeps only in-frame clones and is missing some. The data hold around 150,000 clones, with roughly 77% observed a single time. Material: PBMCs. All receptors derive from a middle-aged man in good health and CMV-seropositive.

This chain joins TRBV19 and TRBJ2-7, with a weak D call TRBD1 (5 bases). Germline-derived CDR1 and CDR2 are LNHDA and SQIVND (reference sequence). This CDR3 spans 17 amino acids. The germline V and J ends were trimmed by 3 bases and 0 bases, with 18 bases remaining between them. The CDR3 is CASSIRSRQTSSYEQYF. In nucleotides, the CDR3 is TGTGCCAGTAGTATCCGTAGCCGACAGACGAGCTCCTACGAGCAGTACTTC.

This chain's CDR3 is CASSRTGFNQPQHF. For the CDR3, the DNA is TGTGCCAGCAGCCGGACAGGGTTTAATCAGCCCCAGCATTTT. J is TRBJ1-5 and V is TRBV27, with 8 bases aligning to TRBD1. The trim removed 6 bases at V and 4 bases at J, leaving 5 bases unmatched. Germline-derived CDR1 and CDR2 are MNHEY and SMNVEV (reference sequence). This CDR3 is built from 14 residues.

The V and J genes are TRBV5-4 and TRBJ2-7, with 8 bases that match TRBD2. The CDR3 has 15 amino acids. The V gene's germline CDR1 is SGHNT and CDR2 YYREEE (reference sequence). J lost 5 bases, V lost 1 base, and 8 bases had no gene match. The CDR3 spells CASSLKGLGGDEQYF. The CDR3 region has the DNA TGTGCCAGCAGCTTGAAGGGACTCGGGGGGGACGAGCAGTACTTC. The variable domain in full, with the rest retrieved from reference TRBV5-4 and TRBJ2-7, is ETGVTQSPTHLIKTRGQQVTLRCSSQSGHNTVSWYQQALGQGPQFIFQYYREEENGRGNFPPRFSGLQFPNYSSELNVNALELDDSALYLCASSLKGLGGDEQYFGPGTRLTVT.

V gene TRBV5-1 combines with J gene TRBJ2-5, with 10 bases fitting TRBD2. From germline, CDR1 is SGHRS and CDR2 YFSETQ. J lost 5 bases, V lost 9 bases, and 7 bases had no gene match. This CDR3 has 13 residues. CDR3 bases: TGCGCCACCGGGAGCGGGGGGGGTGAGACCCAGTACTTC. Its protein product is CATGSGGGETQYF.

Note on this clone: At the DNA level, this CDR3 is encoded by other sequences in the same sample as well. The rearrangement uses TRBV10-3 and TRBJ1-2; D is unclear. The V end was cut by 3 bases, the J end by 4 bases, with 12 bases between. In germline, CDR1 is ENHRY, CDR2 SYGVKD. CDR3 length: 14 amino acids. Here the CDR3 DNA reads TGTGCCATCAGTGAAGCGGGGAATCTCTATGGCTACACCTTC. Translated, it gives CAISEAGNLYGYTF.

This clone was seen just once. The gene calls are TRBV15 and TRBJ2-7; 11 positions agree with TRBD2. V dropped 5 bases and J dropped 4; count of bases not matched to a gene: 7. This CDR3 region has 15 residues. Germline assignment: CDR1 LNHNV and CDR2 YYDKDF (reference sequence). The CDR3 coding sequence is TGTGCCACCAGCTTAGCGGGGGGGCCGTATTACGAGCAGTACTTC. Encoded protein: CATSLAGGPYYEQYF.

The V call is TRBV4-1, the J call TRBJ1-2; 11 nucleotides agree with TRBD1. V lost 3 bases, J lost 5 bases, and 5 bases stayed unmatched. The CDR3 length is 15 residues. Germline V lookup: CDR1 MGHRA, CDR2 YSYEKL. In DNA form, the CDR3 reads TGCGCCAGCAGCCAGGGACAGGGGGGAGGGTATGGCTACACCTTC. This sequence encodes CASSQGQGGGYGYTF.

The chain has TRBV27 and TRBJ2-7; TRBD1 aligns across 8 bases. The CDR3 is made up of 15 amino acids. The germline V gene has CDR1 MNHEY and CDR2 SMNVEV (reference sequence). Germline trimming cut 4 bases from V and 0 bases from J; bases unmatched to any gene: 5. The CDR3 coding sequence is TGTGCCAGCAGTTCCAGGGGGCAAGTCTCCTACGAGCAGTACTTC. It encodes CASSSRGQVSYEQYF.

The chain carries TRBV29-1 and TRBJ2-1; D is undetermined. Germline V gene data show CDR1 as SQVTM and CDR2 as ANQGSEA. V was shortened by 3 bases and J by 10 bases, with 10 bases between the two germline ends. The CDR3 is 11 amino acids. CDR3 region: CSVDTLGEQFF. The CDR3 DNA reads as TGCAGCGTTGATACCCTCGGGGAGCAGTTCTTC.

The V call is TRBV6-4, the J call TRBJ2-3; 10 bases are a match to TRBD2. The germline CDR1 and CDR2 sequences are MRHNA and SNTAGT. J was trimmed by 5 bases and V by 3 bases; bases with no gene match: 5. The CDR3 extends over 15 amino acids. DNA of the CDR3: TGTGCCAGCAGTGATTTAGCGGGGGGCCGAGATACGCAGTATTTT. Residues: CASSDLAGGRDTQYF.

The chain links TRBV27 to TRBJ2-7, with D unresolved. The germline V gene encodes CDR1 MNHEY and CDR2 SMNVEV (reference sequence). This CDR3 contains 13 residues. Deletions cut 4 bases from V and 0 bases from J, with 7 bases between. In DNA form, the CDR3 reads TGTGCCAGCAGTTCCCATAGCTCCTACGAGCAGTACTTC. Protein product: CASSSHSSYEQYF.

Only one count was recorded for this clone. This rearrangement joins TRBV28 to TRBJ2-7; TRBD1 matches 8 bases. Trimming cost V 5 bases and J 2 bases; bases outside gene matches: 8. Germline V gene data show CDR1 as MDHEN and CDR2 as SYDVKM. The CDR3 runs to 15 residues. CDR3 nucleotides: TGTGCCAGCAGTAACAGACAGGGGTCCGCCTACGAGCAGTACTTC. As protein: CASSNRQGSAYEQYF.

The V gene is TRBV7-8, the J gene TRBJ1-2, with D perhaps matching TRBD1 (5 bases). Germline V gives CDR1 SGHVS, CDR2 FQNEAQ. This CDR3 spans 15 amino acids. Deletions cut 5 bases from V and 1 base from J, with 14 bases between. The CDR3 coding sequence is TGTGCCAGCAGCCCCGGACACCCTGATAACTATGGCTACACCTTC. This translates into CASSPGHPDNYGYTF.

The CDR3, as DNA: TGTGCCAGCTCACCACCGTCAGGGGGGAACACTGAAGCTTTCTTT. Its translation is CASSPPSGGNTEAFF. V is TRBV18 and J is TRBJ1-1; 7 bases fit TRBD1. Germline CDR1 and CDR2: KGHSH and LQKENI. CDR3 length: 15 residues. Trimming took 0 bases from V and 1 from J; bases not matched to a gene: 2.

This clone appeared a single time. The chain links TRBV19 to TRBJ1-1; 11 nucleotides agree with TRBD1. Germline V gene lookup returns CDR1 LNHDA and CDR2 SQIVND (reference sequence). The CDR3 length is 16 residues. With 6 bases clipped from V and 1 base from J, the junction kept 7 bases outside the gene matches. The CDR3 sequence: CASREGQGAKNTEAFF. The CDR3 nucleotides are TGTGCCAGTAGGGAAGGACAGGGGGCGAAGAACACTGAAGCTTTCTTT.

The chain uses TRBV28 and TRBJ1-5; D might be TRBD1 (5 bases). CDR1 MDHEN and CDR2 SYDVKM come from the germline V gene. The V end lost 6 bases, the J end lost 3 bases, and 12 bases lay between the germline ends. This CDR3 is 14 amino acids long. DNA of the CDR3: TGTGCCAGCAGGCCAGGGACTCCCAATCAGCCCCAGCATTTT. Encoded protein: CASRPGTPNQPQHF.

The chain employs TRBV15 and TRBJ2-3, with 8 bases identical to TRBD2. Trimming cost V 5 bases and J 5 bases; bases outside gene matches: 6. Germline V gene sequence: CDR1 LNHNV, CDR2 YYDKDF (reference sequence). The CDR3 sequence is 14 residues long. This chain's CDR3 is CATSPGGLIDTQYF. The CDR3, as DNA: TGTGCCACCAGCCCGGGGGGGCTGATAGATACGCAGTATTTT. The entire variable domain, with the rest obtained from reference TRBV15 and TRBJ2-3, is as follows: DAMVIQNPRYQVTQFGKPVTLSCSQTLNHNVMYWYQQKSSQAPKLLFHYYDKDFNNEADTPDNFQSRRPNTSFCFLDIRSPGLGDTAMYLCATSPGGLIDTQYFGPGTRLTVL.